Each of the 31 T cell receptor beta chains below was sequenced from the same sample in a study of OX40 agonist ivuxolimab in advanced cancers. The protocol was immunoSEQ multiplex PCR, while the TCRdb copy is restricted to in-frame clones and leaves out a portion. The repertoire holds 95,000 to 100,000 clones, 85% to 95% seen once, with about 0.24% in the top ten. Sequencing used CD4+ or CD8+ T cells sorted from blood, obtained in a trial of the OX40 agonist ivuxolimab. The source is an adult with an advanced solid tumor such as melanoma, head and neck, liver or kidney cancer.

This clone was observed once. The chain has TRBV30 and TRBJ2-2, with D unresolved. The V end was cut by 2 bases, the J end by 6 bases, with 4 bases between. CDR3 length: 11 residues. Germline-derived CDR1 and CDR2 are GTSNPN and SVGIG (reference sequence). This CDR3 is CAWSSAGELFF. For the CDR3, the DNA is TGTGCCTGGAGTAGCGCCGGGGAGCTGTTTTTT. The variable domain in full, completed from reference TRBV30 and TRBJ2-2, reads SQTIHQWPATLVQPVGSPLSLECTVEGTSNPNLYWYRQAAGRGLQLLFYSVGIGQISSEVPQNLSASRPQDRQFILSSKKLLLSDSGFYLCAWSSAGELFFGEGSRLTVL.

J is TRBJ2-2 and V is TRBV6-5; D not resolved. The CDR3 loop spans 13 amino acids. The germline CDR1 and CDR2 sequences are MNHEY and SVGAGI. The V end was cut by 5 bases, the J end by 2 bases, with 6 bases between. The CDR3 here is CASSPRNTGELFF. The CDR3 nucleotides are TGTGCCAGCAGTCCTAGAAACACCGGGGAGCTGTTTTTT.

This sequence joins TRBV30 and TRBJ2-1, with D possibly TRBD2 on 5 matching bases. The germline V gene has CDR1 GTSNPN and CDR2 SVGIG (reference sequence). This CDR3 has 13 amino acids. Trimming removed 3 bases at V and 5 bases at J, with 11 bases between. The CDR3 bases are TGTGCCTGGAGGACGGGGATAAACAATGAGCAGTTCTTC. Encoded protein: CAWRTGINNEQFF.

To note about this clone: The same CDR3 can be traced to other DNA sequences in this sample. The gene calls are TRBV5-1 and TRBJ2-3; tentative D call: TRBD2 (5 bases). Trimming left V 6 bases short and J 6 bases short, with 20 bases between. This CDR3 is built from 15 residues. Germline-derived CDR1 and CDR2 are SGHRS and YFSETQ. Here the CDR3 DNA reads TGCGCCAGCACGGTTGGAGGTCAGCTCGGGGATACGCAGTATTTT. Residues: CASTVGGQLGDTQYF.

The genes are TRBV2 and TRBJ2-3; D is undetermined. The CDR3 sequence is 12 residues long. Trimming left V 5 bases short and J 3 bases short, with 6 bases between. The germline gives CDR1 SNHLY, CDR2 FYNNEI. This chain's CDR3 is CASSFRTDTQYF. In DNA form, the CDR3 reads TGTGCCAGCAGTTTTAGGACAGATACGCAGTATTTT.

The J gene is TRBJ1-4, the V gene TRBV27; D perhaps matches TRBD1 (6 bases). The germline V gene has CDR1 MNHEY and CDR2 SMNVEV (reference sequence). V lost 6 bases to trimming and J lost 5 bases, with 19 bases between them. CDR3 length equals 16 residues. As DNA, the CDR3 is TGTGCCAGCAGCATAAGGGGGTTCCGGTCGAATGAAAAACTGTTTTTT. It codes for CASSIRGFRSNEKLFF.

This sequence joins TRBV7-2 and TRBJ1-5, with D possibly matching TRBD1 (5 bases). CDR1 SGHTA and CDR2 FQGNSA come from the germline V gene. The CDR3 is 15 residues long. V was trimmed by 2 bases and J by 3 bases, leaving 11 bases between them. This CDR3 is CASSLMGGDNQPQHF. The CDR3 nucleotides are TGTGCCAGCAGCTTAATGGGGGGAGACAATCAGCCCCAGCATTTT. The full variable domain, in which reference TRBV7-2 and TRBJ1-5 provide the parts outside the CDR3, is GAGVSQSPSNKVTEKGKDVELRCDPISGHTALYWYRQSLGQGLEFLIYFQGNSAPDKSGLPSDRFSAERTGGSVSTLTIQRTQQEDSAVYLCASSLMGGDNQPQHFGDGTRLSIL.

This chain connects TRBV4-1 to TRBJ2-3; D uncertain. The CDR3 consists of 14 residues. V dropped 1 base and J dropped 3 bases, with 8 bases sitting between them. Germline values: CDR1 MGHRA, CDR2 YSYEKL. CDR3 sequence reads: CASSQVLSTDTQYF. The CDR3 DNA is TGCGCCAGCAGCCAAGTACTATCGACAGATACGCAGTATTTT.

V and J are TRBV5-4 and TRBJ2-1; TRBD2 aligns across 10 bases. Trimming took 4 bases from V and 5 from J; bases not matched to a gene: 15. CDR3 length: 18 amino acids. CDR1 is SGHNT and CDR2 is YYREEE in the germline V gene (reference sequence). The CDR3 DNA reads TGTGCCAGCAGCGCGAGCGGGGGGGCCATCCCATTCAACAATGAGCAGTTCTTC. This codes for CASSASGGAIPFNNEQFF.

V and J are TRBV5-1 and TRBJ1-4; TRBD1 aligns across 9 bases. V was clipped by 3 bases and J by 10 bases; unmatched bases: 7. The length of the CDR3 is 14 residues. The germline gives CDR1 SGHRS, CDR2 YFSETQ. CDR3 in amino acids: CASSWGDREGKLFF. The CDR3, as DNA: TGCGCCAGCAGCTGGGGGGACAGGGAAGGAAAACTGTTTTTT.

This chain connects TRBV2 to TRBJ2-1, with D possibly being TRBD1 or TRBD2 (5 bases each). The CDR3 is 13 residues long. V lost 6 bases and J lost 9, with 15 bases in between. Germline V gene sequence: CDR1 SNHLY, CDR2 FYNNEI. CDR3 region: CASSITEGLEQFF. The CDR3 DNA is TGTGCCAGCAGCATCACAGAGGGGCTTGAGCAGTTCTTC.

The chain recombines TRBV5-1 with TRBJ1-4; 7 bases are shared with TRBD1. Losses at the gene ends were 0 bases for V and 7 bases for J; bases not matched to a gene: 6. Germline loops: CDR1 SGHRS, CDR2 YFSETQ. This CDR3 comprises 15 residues. The CDR3 DNA is TGCGCCAGCAGCTTGGTAGGGGGCCACGGTGAAAAACTGTTTTTT. As protein: CASSLVGGHGEKLFF.

The chain combines TRBV2 with TRBJ1-1; a possible D gene is TRBD1 (5 bases). Deletions cut 9 bases from V and 2 bases from J, with 19 bases between. Germline V gene sequence: CDR1 SNHLY, CDR2 FYNNEI. The CDR3 spans 15 residues. CDR3 protein: CARPDRFGGNTEAFF. The CDR3, as DNA: TGTGCCAGACCGGACCGGTTCGGGGGAAACACTGAAGCTTTCTTT.

The chain carries TRBV29-1 and TRBJ2-1; D remains unclear. The CDR3 extends over 10 amino acids. V was shortened by 6 bases and J by 4 bases, with 4 bases between the two germline ends. In germline, CDR1 is SQVTM, CDR2 ANQGSEA. The CDR3 nucleotides read TGCAGCGTCTTATACAATGAGCAGTTCTTC. Encoded protein: CSVLYNEQFF.

J is TRBJ1-6 and V is TRBV18, with D maybe TRBD1 (5 bases). V was pared by 2 bases and J by 10 bases, with 15 bases between. The CDR3 is 15 residues long. CDR1 is KGHSH, CDR2 LQKENI, per germline. CDR3 nucleotide sequence: TGTGCCAGCTCACCAATGGGGGATTATCGATCACCCCTCCACTTT. Its translation: CASSPMGDYRSPLHF.

The V and J genes are TRBV4-2 and TRBJ1-1; D might be TRBD1 (5 bases). Per the germline V gene, CDR1 is LGHNA and CDR2 is YNFKEQ. This CDR3 is built from 14 residues. Trimming left V 0 bases short and J 5 bases short, with 10 bases between. In nucleotides, the CDR3 is TGTGCCAGCAGCCAAGATTATAGGGGAACTGAAGCTTTCTTT. Protein product: CASSQDYRGTEAFF.

This rearrangement joins TRBV15 to TRBJ1-5; 7 positions match TRBD1. The CDR3 contains 15 residues. Germline V gives CDR1 LNHNV, CDR2 YYDKDF (reference sequence). V lost 0 bases, J lost 4 bases, and 3 bases stayed unmatched. CDR3 protein: CATSRDSGGNQPQHF. The CDR3 DNA sequence: TGTGCCACCAGCAGAGATTCAGGGGGGAATCAGCCCCAGCATTTT.

The gene calls are TRBV4-2 and TRBJ2-3, with no clear D. CDR1 and CDR2 (germline): LGHNA, YNFKEQ. Trimming removed 4 bases from V and 2 bases from J, with 1 base in between. This CDR3 has 11 amino acids. The CDR3 reads CASSLTDTQYF. The CDR3 bases are TGTGCCAGCAGCCTCACAGATACGCAGTATTTT.

V usage is TRBV7-3 and J usage is TRBJ2-1; 7 bases fit TRBD2. V trimming: 4 bases; J trimming: 8 bases; junction bases outside the gene matches: 8. The CDR3 is made up of 14 amino acids. The V gene's germline CDR1 is SGHTA and CDR2 FQGTGA. CDR3 nucleotides: TGTGCCAGCAGCTGGAGGACTAGATCAGATGAGCAGTTCTTC. It yields the protein CASSWRTRSDEQFF.

The genes are TRBV5-1 and TRBJ1-3, with D uncertain. Germline V gives CDR1 SGHRS, CDR2 YFSETQ. The CDR3 has 16 residues. Trimming took off 4 bases at V and 0 bases at J, with 14 bases between the two ends. The CDR3 reads CASSDPAQSSGNTIYF. The CDR3 DNA sequence: TGCGCCAGCAGCGATCCAGCACAGAGCTCTGGAAACACCATATATTTT.

This chain connects TRBV28 to TRBJ1-5, with D unclear. Germline assignment: CDR1 MDHEN and CDR2 SYDVKM. The CDR3 covers 14 residues. V dropped 5 bases and J dropped 6 bases, with 14 bases sitting between them. CDR3 protein: CASSPRRFGQPQHF. In DNA form, the CDR3 reads TGTGCCAGCAGTCCTAGGAGATTTGGTCAGCCCCAGCATTTT.

V usage is TRBV6-1 and J usage is TRBJ2-5; D call uncertain. Germline V CDR1 and CDR2: MNHNS, SASEGT. This CDR3 comprises 12 residues. V was pared by 8 bases and J by 4 bases, with 11 bases between. DNA of the CDR3: TGTGCCAGCTGGATGGGCGGAGAGACCCAGTACTTC. Encoded protein: CASWMGGETQYF.

The V and J genes are TRBV5-4 and TRBJ2-1; TRBD2 matches at 9 bases. The CDR3 is 16 amino acids. J lost 9 bases, V lost 0 bases, and 10 bases had no gene match. CDR1 and CDR2 from the germline V gene are SGHNT and YYREEE (reference sequence). The CDR3 region is CASSLGGPGLAIEQFF. CDR3 nucleotide sequence: TGTGCCAGCAGCTTGGGGGGACCGGGACTAGCAATTGAGCAGTTCTTC.

The CDR3 protein is CASSMGVPRSSNNEQFF. DNA for the CDR3: TGTGCCAGTAGTATGGGGGTACCACGATCCTCGAACAATGAGCAGTTCTTC. The chain couples TRBV19 to TRBJ2-1, with D tentatively TRBD1 or TRBD2 (5 bases each). Trimming removed 3 bases from V and 5 bases from J, with 20 bases in between. This CDR3 region has 17 residues. From germline, CDR1 is LNHDA and CDR2 SQIVND (reference sequence).

This rearrangement joins TRBV6-1 to TRBJ1-2; D uncertain. Trimming left V 5 bases short and J 4 bases short, with 5 bases between. The CDR3 sequence is 11 residues long. The V gene's germline CDR1 is MNHNS and CDR2 SASEGT. The CDR3 reads CASSKPYGYTF. CDR3 nucleotides: TGTGCCAGCAGTAAACCCTATGGCTACACCTTC.

The chain carries TRBV11-2 and TRBJ2-7, with 9 bases matching TRBD2. The CDR3 consists of 16 residues. With V trimmed by 1 base and J by 5 bases, 9 bases remained unmatched. Germline V lookup: CDR1 SGHAT, CDR2 FQNNGV. The CDR3 nucleotides are TGTGCCAGCAGCTTAGGGCGGCGGGAGGGAGGAAACGAGCAGTACGTC. It specifies CASSLGRREGGNEQYV.

This sequence joins TRBV10-3 and TRBJ2-1; the match to TRBD2 covers 11 bases. The CDR3 has 17 residues. Germline V gene lookup returns CDR1 ENHRY and CDR2 SYGVKD. J lost 0 bases, V lost 3 bases, and 4 bases had no gene match. The CDR3 coding sequence is TGTGCCATCAGTGACTCGACTAGCGGGGTCTCCTACAATGAGCAGTTCTTC. Translating gives CAISDSTSGVSYNEQFF.

This chain uses TRBV4-1 with TRBJ2-1; 8 positions agree with TRBD2. The CDR3 consists of 17 residues. CDR1 and CDR2 (germline): MGHRA, YSYEKL. V lost 4 bases and J lost 8; bases outside the gene matches: 16. The chain's CDR3 is CASSPPPPGGPPDEQFF. CDR3 in DNA: TGCGCCAGCAGCCCTCCCCCCCCGGGGGGGCCTCCAGATGAGCAGTTCTTC.

V usage is TRBV6-1 and J usage is TRBJ2-3; 8 bases map to TRBD1. The CDR3 has 14 amino acids. The J segment lost 5 bases and the V segment lost 2 bases, leaving 3 bases of the junction unmatched. Germline V gene lookup returns CDR1 MNHNS and CDR2 SASEGT. The CDR3 nucleotides are TGTGCCAGCAGTGAACAGACAGGGGAAGATACGCAGTATTTT. Translation gives CASSEQTGEDTQYF.

The gene calls are TRBV19 and TRBJ1-3, with a weak D call TRBD1 (6 bases). Deletions cut 6 bases from V and 0 bases from J, with 18 bases between. CDR1 LNHDA and CDR2 SQIVND come from the germline V gene (reference sequence). The CDR3 consists of 17 residues. The CDR3 bases are TGTGCCAGTAGACCAATTCAGGGGCTCTACTCTGGAAACACCATATATTTT. This encodes CASRPIQGLYSGNTIYF.

This clone appeared a single time. The V call is TRBV28, the J call TRBJ2-7; 11 bases are shared with TRBD1. There are 15 residues in the CDR3. The J segment lost 4 bases and the V segment lost 5 bases, leaving 7 bases of the junction unmatched. In germline, CDR1 is MDHEN, CDR2 SYDVKM. This CDR3 is CASSPRTGGIYEQYF. In DNA form, the CDR3 reads TGTGCCAGCAGTCCACGGACAGGGGGCATTTACGAGCAGTACTTC.